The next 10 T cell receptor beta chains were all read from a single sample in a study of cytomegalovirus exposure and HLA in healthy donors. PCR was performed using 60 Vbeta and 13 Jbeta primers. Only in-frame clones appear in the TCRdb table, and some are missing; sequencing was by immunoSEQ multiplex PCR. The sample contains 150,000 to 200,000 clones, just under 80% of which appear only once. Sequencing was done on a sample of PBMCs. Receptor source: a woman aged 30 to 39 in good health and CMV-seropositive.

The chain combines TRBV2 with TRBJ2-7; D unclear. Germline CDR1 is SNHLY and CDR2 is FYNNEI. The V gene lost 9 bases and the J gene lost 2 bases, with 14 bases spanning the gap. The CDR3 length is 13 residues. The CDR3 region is CASQTTSPYEQYF. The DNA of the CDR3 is TGTGCCAGTCAGACAACATCGCCCTACGAGCAGTACTTC.

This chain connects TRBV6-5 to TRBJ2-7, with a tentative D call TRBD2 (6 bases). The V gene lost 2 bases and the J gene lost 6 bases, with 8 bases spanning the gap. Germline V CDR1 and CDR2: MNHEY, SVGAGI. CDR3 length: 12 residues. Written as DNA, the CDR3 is TGTGCCAGCAGTTACGCGGGGCTCGAGCAGTACTTC. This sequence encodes CASSYAGLEQYF.

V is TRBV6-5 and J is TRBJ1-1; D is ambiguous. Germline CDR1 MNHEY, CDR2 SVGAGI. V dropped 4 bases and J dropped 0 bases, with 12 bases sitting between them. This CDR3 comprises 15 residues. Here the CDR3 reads CASSSKLGVNTEAFF. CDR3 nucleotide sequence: TGTGCCAGCAGTTCTAAGTTAGGAGTGAACACTGAAGCTTTCTTT.

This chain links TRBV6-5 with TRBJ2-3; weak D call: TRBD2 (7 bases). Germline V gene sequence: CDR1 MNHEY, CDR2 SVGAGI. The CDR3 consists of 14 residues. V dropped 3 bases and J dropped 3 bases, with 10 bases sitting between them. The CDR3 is CASSYRGGTDTQYF. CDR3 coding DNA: TGTGCCAGCAGTTATAGGGGGGGGACAGATACGCAGTATTTT.

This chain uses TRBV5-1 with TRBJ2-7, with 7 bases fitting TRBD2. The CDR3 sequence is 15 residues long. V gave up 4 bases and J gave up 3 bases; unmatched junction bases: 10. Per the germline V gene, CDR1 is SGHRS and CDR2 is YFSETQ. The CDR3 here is CASSLSTSSIYEQYF. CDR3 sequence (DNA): TGCGCCAGCAGCCTCTCGACTAGCAGTATCTACGAGCAGTACTTC.

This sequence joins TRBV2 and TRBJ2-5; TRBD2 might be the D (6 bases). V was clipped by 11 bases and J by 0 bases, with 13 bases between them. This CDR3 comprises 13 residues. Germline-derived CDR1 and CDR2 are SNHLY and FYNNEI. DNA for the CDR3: TGTGCCGGGGAAAGACTAGACCAAGAGACCCAGTACTTC. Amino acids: CAGERLDQETQYF.

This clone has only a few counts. CDR3 nucleotides: TGCAGCGTTGTTTTAACTAACTATGGCTACACCTTC. Protein: CSVVLTNYGYTF. The chain recombines TRBV29-1 with TRBJ1-2; D call uncertain. The CDR3 loop spans 12 amino acids. V lost 4 bases and J lost 0, with 6 bases in between. Germline V gene data show CDR1 as SQVTM and CDR2 as ANQGSEA.

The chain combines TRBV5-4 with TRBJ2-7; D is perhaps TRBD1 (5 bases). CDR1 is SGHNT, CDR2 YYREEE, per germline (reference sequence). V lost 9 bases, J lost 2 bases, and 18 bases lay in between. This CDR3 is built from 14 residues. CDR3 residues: CANYPAQAPYEQYF. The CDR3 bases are TGTGCCAATTACCCGGCACAGGCCCCCTACGAGCAGTACTTC.

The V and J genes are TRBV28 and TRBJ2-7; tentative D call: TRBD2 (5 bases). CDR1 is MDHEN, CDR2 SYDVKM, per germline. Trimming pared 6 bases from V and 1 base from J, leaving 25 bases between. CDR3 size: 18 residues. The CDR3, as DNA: TGTGCCAGCAGCCTAAGCTCGGGCGGGCCCCACGAATCCTACGAGCAGTACTTC. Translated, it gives CASSLSSGGPHESYEQYF.

CDR3 region: CASSGGRAYDTQYF. The CDR3 bases are TGTGCCAGCAGCGGCGGGAGGGCCTACGATACGCAGTATTTT. This chain connects TRBV5-4 to TRBJ2-3; 9 nucleotides agree with TRBD2. From germline, CDR1 is SGHNT and CDR2 YYREEE (reference sequence). The CDR3 loop spans 14 amino acids. Trimming removed 4 bases from V and 6 bases from J; junction bases left unmatched: 6.